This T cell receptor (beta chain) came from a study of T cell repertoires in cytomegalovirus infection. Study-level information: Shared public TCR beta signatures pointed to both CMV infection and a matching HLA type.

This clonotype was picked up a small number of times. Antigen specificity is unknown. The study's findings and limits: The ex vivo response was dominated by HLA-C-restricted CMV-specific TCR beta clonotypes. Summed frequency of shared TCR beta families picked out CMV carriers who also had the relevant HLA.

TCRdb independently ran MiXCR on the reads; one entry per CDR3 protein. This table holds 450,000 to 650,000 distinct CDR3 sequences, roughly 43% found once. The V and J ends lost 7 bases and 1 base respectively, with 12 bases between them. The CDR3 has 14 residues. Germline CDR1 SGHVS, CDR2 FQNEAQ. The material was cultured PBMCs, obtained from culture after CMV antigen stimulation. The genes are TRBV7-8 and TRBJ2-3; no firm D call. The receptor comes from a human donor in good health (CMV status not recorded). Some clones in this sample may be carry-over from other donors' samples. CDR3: CASTWATGTDTQYF. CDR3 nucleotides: TGTGCCAGCACCTGGGCCACGGGCACAGATACGCAGTATTTT.